This T cell receptor (beta chain) originates from a study of shared clonotypes between healthy human individuals. Regarding this clone: Its specificity is unknown.

CDR3 size: 18 residues. V dropped 4 bases and J dropped 6; count of bases not matched to a gene: 14. Looked up from germline, CDR1 is SEHNR and CDR2 is FQNEAQ (reference sequence). Cells designated naive CD8 were CD45RO-negative and were positively selected for CCR7, with terminally differentiated effector memory CD45RA+ cells excluded. Here immunoSEQ multiplex PCR was the method, and the copy in TCRdb shows in-frame clones only, minus some. Seen here are fewer than 700,000 clones, about 95% observed once, and the top ten hold over 0.095%. Study-wide results and caveats: Generation of non-shared clonotypes was less probable than generation of clonotypes shared by all four donors.

Input material: naive CD8+ T cells sorted from blood. The TCR sequence derives from a young woman in good health. This chain connects TRBV7-9 to TRBJ2-2; 10 bases fit TRBD2. The CDR3 DNA reads TGTGCCAGCAGCTCCCACCCTAGCGGGAGTCTAAGAGCCGGGGAGCTGTTTTTT. It codes for CASSSHPSGSLRAGELFF.